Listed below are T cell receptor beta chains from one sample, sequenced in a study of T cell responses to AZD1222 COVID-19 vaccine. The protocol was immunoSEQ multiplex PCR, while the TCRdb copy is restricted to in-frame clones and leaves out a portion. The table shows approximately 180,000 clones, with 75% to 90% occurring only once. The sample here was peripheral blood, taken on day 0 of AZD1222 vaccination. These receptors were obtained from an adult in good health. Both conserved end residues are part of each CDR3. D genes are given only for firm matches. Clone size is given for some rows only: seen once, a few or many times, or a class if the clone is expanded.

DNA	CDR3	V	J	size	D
TGTGCCAGCAGCCAAGGTCGGCAGGGATTGTCACCCCTCCACTTT	CASSQGRQGLSPLHF	TRBV3-1/TRBV3-2	TRBJ1-6	-	-
TGTGCCATCAGTGAGTCGGTACGGACAGGGGATCAGCCCCAGCATTTT	CAISESVRTGDQPQHF	TRBV10-3	TRBJ1-5	-	TRBD1
TGTGCCAGCAGTGTCAAGGGGGCGGAAAACACTGAAGCTTTCTTT	CASSVKGAENTEAFF	TRBV27	TRBJ1-1	-	TRBD1
TGTGCCAGCAGCCAAGTGTGGGAGACCCAGTACTTC	CASSQVWETQYF	TRBV3-1/TRBV3-2	TRBJ2-5	-	-
TGTGCCAGCAGTTACTTTCAGGGTCCGGGGGTCTACGAGCAGTACTTC	CASSYFQGPGVYEQYF	TRBV6-5	TRBJ2-7	-	-
TGTGCCAGCAGTCACAGCGAGAGCTCCTACAATGAGCAGTTCTTC	CASSHSESSYNEQFF	TRBV6-5	TRBJ2-1	-	-
TGTGCCAGCAGTCGACAGGGAAATAACTATGGCTACACCTTC	CASSRQGNNYGYTF	TRBV6-5	TRBJ1-2	few	TRBD1
TGTGCCAGTAGTCCCCGGACAGGACTGGTTGGCTACACCTTC	CASSPRTGLVGYTF	TRBV19	TRBJ1-2	-	TRBD1
TGTGCCAGCAGCTTGATTGACAGGCCCTACGAGCAGTACTTC	CASSLIDRPYEQYF	TRBV11-2	TRBJ2-7	-	-
TGCAGTGCTAGTGGAAGCGGGAATACCTACGAGCAGTACTTC	CSASGSGNTYEQYF	TRBV20-1	TRBJ2-7	-	TRBD2
TGTGCCAGTAGTCAAACTAGCGGGAGCTCCTACGAGCAGTACTTC	CASSQTSGSSYEQYF	TRBV19	TRBJ2-7	-	TRBD2
TGTGCCTGGAACTCACGGGGGGGCAGGCAGCCCCAGCATTTT	CAWNSRGGRQPQHF	TRBV30	TRBJ1-5	-	-
TGTGCCAGCAGCAAAGCGGCGCGACAGGGGGCCGCCTACGAGCAGTACTTC	CASSKAARQGAAYEQYF	TRBV21-1	TRBJ2-7	-	-
TGTGCCAGCAGTGAGGGACTAGCGGGAGGCCATGAGCAGTTCTTC	CASSEGLAGGHEQFF	TRBV6-1	TRBJ2-1	-	TRBD2
TGTGCCAGCAGCTTTAGTTCGGGTGGGGCAAGAGACATTCAGTACTTC	CASSFSSGGARDIQYF	TRBV7-2	TRBJ2-4	-	-
TGTGCCAGCAGCCAGGCCGTGGGACGCACCACGCAGTATTTT	CASSQAVGRTTQYF	TRBV3-1/TRBV3-2	TRBJ2-3	-	-
TGTGCCAGCAGCTTAACAGATTCCAGCTCCTACGAGCAGTACTTC	CASSLTDSSSYEQYF	TRBV7-8	TRBJ2-7	-	-
TGTGCCAGTAGTAGGACTGGACGAGGCGGGGAGCTGTTTTTT	CASSRTGRGGELFF	TRBV19	TRBJ2-2	once	-
TGTGCCTGGAGTGTAAGGGGGCTGGGCAATCAGCCCCAGCATTTT	CAWSVRGLGNQPQHF	TRBV30	TRBJ1-5	-	TRBD1
TGTGCCAGCTCACCACGCCAGGGGCGTGTTGGAAACACCATATATTTT	CASSPRQGRVGNTIYF	TRBV18	TRBJ1-3	-	-
TGTGCCACCAAGCGGGAGGGGGTTTACAATGAGCAGTTCTTC	CATKREGVYNEQFF	TRBV19	TRBJ2-1	-	TRBD2
TGTGCCAGCAGCTGGGGACAGGGGGCAAGCAATCAGCCCCAGCATTTT	CASSWGQGASNQPQHF	TRBV11-2	TRBJ1-5	many	TRBD1
TGTGCCAGCAGCCCCTTTGCCGGGACAGGGAATGGCTACACCTTC	CASSPFAGTGNGYTF	TRBV11-2	TRBJ1-2	-	TRBD1
TGTGCCAGCAGTTTGGGGGGCATAAGGACTGAAGCTTTCTTT	CASSLGGIRTEAFF	TRBV28	TRBJ1-1	-	-
TGCGCCAGCAGCTCGGTTAATCCGTCGGTGGCTGAAGCTTTCTTT	CASSSVNPSVAEAFF	TRBV5-1	TRBJ1-1	-	-
TGTGCCTGGAGTGTAAAGAGAAACACCATATATTTT	CAWSVKRNTIYF	TRBV30	TRBJ1-3	-	-
TGCGCCAGCAGCCCCCAAAGGCTAAGGGCCAATGAGCAGTTCTTC	CASSPQRLRANEQFF	TRBV4-1	TRBJ2-1	-	-
TGTGCCAGCAGCTTAAGGGCTCGGCGGGACATTCAGTACTTC	CASSLRARRDIQYF	TRBV13	TRBJ2-4	-	-
TGTGCCAGCAGTCCGACAGCTAACTATGGCTACACCTTC	CASSPTANYGYTF	TRBV3-1/TRBV3-2	TRBJ1-2	-	-
TGTGCCAGTAGTTTTGACAGGGGCTACGAGCAGTACTTC	CASSFDRGYEQYF	TRBV19	TRBJ2-7	-	TRBD1
TGTGCCAGCAGCTTGAGACAGGGTAAAAACACTGAAGCTTTCTTT	CASSLRQGKNTEAFF	TRBV5-6	TRBJ1-1	-	TRBD1
TGTGCCACCAGTCAGAGTGTCACCGGGGAGCTGTTTTTT	CATSQSVTGELFF	TRBV24-1	TRBJ2-2	once	-
TGTGCCACCAGCAGAGCGCCAGGTTCTCGAGAGACCCAGTACTTC	CATSRAPGSRETQYF	TRBV15	TRBJ2-5	-	-
TGCAGTGCTAGAGATTTGGGTGGTGAGTTCTTC	CSARDLGGEFF	TRBV20-1	TRBJ2-1	-	-
TGCGCCAGCACCCCCGGACTAGCGGGAGGCCCCGGGGAGCTGTTTTTT	CASTPGLAGGPGELFF	TRBV4-1	TRBJ2-2	-	TRBD2
TGTGCCAGCTCACCAACCGGCAGCGGCAATCAGCCCCAGCATTTT	CASSPTGSGNQPQHF	TRBV18	TRBJ1-5	-	-
TGTGCCAGCAGCAATCCCTCCTACAGGGGCGATGAGCAGTTCTTC	CASSNPSYRGDEQFF	TRBV6-5	TRBJ2-1	-	TRBD1
TGTGCCAGCAGTGGGGATTGGCGCTCTGTACCCACCGGGGAGCTGTTTTTT	CASSGDWRSVPTGELFF	TRBV6-8	TRBJ2-2	-	-
TGCAGTGCTCAACGAGGGACTCCGCAGTATTTT	CSAQRGTPQYF	TRBV20-1	TRBJ2-3	few	-
TGTGCCAGCAGTACCGGGGGGCGCGGCTACACCTTC	CASSTGGRGYTF	TRBV28	TRBJ1-2	-	-
TGTGCCAGCAACCTCCATGAGCAGTTCTTC	CASNLHEQFF	TRBV27	TRBJ2-1	-	-
TGTGCCATCAACTCCCCGGCGGGGATCCTACAAGGCTCGGGGGGGCACAATGAGCAGTTCTTC	CAINSPAGILQGSGGHNEQFF	TRBV10-3	TRBJ2-1	-	TRBD2
TGTGCCAGCAGGACCGACGGGACAGGGGGTAACTATGGCTACACCTTC	CASRTDGTGGNYGYTF	TRBV2	TRBJ1-2	-	TRBD1
TGTGCTAGTGGTTTGTCAGAAAACACCGGGGAGCTGTTTTTT	CASGLSENTGELFF	TRBV12-5	TRBJ2-2	-	-
TGCGCCAGCAGGGCCAGCGGGAGGCGAGAGACCCAGTACTTC	CASRASGRRETQYF	TRBV5-1	TRBJ2-5	-	TRBD2
TGTGCCAGCAGGCAGGGTGATCATTCACCCCTCCACTTT	CASRQGDHSPLHF	TRBV6-5	TRBJ1-6	-	-
TGTGCCAGCAGGACTAACCGGGACTGGATGTACGAGCAGTACTTC	CASRTNRDWMYEQYF	TRBV6-5	TRBJ2-7	-	-
TGTGCCAGCAGCTTAGACAGGGTAGGGGCGGGAGTGGAAGAGACCCAGTACTTC	CASSLDRVGAGVEETQYF	TRBV11-2	TRBJ2-5	-	TRBD2